A single sample is the source of the 18 T cell receptor beta chains below, sequenced in a study of OX40 agonist ivuxolimab in advanced cancers. The method was immunoSEQ multiplex PCR; TCRdb's version includes in-frame clones alone and lacks a portion of them. The sample yields about 50,000 clones, approximately 89% seen once. Sequenced here: CD4+ or CD8+ T cells sorted from blood, sampled in a trial of the OX40 agonist ivuxolimab. These receptors came from an adult with an advanced solid tumor such as melanoma, head and neck, liver or kidney cancer.

This clone was counted only a few times. The V gene is TRBV27, the J gene TRBJ2-1, with D possibly matching TRBD1 (6 bases). Germline assignment: CDR1 MNHEY and CDR2 SMNVEV (reference sequence). V shed 10 bases and J shed 9 bases, with 19 bases lying between them. This CDR3 comprises 13 residues. CDR3 bases: TGTGCCACCACAGGGAGCTATTATAGTGAGCAGTTCTTC. This translates into CATTGSYYSEQFF.

V and J are TRBV6-5 and TRBJ1-2, with D maybe TRBD1 (5 bases). V lost 0 bases and J 8 bases, leaving 19 bases between the germline ends. CDR3 length equals 16 residues. The germline CDR1 and CDR2 sequences are MNHEY and SVGAGI. The CDR3 nucleotides read TGTGCCAGCAGTTACTCGACCTTCGGTCAGGGTGGGGGCTACACCTTC. Its translation is CASSYSTFGQGGGYTF.

This clone was counted only a few times. The chain joins TRBV7-9 to TRBJ2-1; maybe TRBD1 (6 bases). This CDR3 spans 16 amino acids. Germline CDR1 SEHNR, CDR2 FQNEAQ (reference sequence). Trimming took 1 base from V and 0 from J, leaving 10 bases between them. CDR3 protein: CASSLGTGSSYNEQFF. DNA for the CDR3: TGTGCCAGCAGCTTAGGAACAGGGAGCTCCTACAATGAGCAGTTCTTC. Full variable domain (outside the CDR3, taken from reference TRBV7-9 and TRBJ2-1): DTGVSQNPRHKITKRGQNVTFRCDPISEHNRLYWYRQTLGQGPEFLTYFQNEAQLEKSRLLSDRFSAERPKGSFSTLEIQRTEQGDSAMYLCASSLGTGSSYNEQFFGPGTRLTVL.

This sequence joins TRBV10-1 and TRBJ1-2; D not resolved. Germline values: CDR1 WNHNN, CDR2 SYGVQD (reference sequence). There are 15 residues in the CDR3. Deletions cut 2 bases from V and 4 bases from J, with 14 bases between. CDR3 protein: CASSETSQTPYGYTF. In DNA form, the CDR3 reads TGCGCCAGCAGTGAGACGTCCCAGACCCCCTATGGCTACACCTTC.

This chain connects TRBV9 to TRBJ2-7; D is undetermined. The CDR3 is 13 amino acids. Germline V gives CDR1 SGDLS, CDR2 YYNGEE. Trimming took off 0 bases at V and 3 bases at J, with 7 bases between the two ends. The CDR3 bases are TGTGCCAGCAGCGTAGACCTGTTCTACGAGCAGTACTTC. Residues: CASSVDLFYEQYF.

The chain employs TRBV4-1 and TRBJ1-5; possible D gene TRBD1, 6 bases. The germline gives CDR1 MGHRA, CDR2 YSYEKL. With 6 bases removed from V and 7 bases from J, the gap between germline ends came to 28 bases. The CDR3 is 18 residues long. The CDR3 loop reads CASSLIYREGGIGQPQHF. The CDR3 DNA reads as TGCGCCAGCAGTTTAATCTACCGGGAAGGGGGGATTGGGCAGCCCCAGCATTTT.

CDR3 nucleotide sequence: TGTGCCAGCAGTCCTCAGGGTTACGAGCAGTACTTC. Protein product: CASSPQGYEQYF. The chain uses TRBV9 and TRBJ2-7; the D gene is possibly TRBD1 (5 bases). This CDR3 has 12 amino acids. Between the trimmed V and J ends, which lost 5 bases and 4 bases, there was a span of 10 bases. Per the germline V gene, CDR1 is SGDLS and CDR2 is YYNGEE.

The table lists this clone with a count of one. The V call is TRBV28, the J call TRBJ2-7, with D maybe TRBD1 (6 bases). Between the trimmed V and J ends, which lost 1 base and 7 bases, there was a span of 17 bases. Germline V gene data show CDR1 as MDHEN and CDR2 as SYDVKM. The length of the CDR3 is 15 residues. The DNA of the CDR3 is TGTGCCAGCAGTTTATTCGGCAGGGGCATCGAGGAGCAGTACTTC. Protein sequence: CASSLFGRGIEEQYF.

V gene TRBV11-3 combines with J gene TRBJ2-2; TRBD2 aligns across 12 bases. The CDR3 spans 16 residues. In germline, CDR1 is SGHNT, CDR2 YENEEA. Trimming removed 5 bases from V and 3 bases from J; junction bases left unmatched: 4. In DNA form, the CDR3 reads TGTGCCAGCAGCCGTCGACTAGCGGGAGACACCGGGGAGCTGTTTTTT. This translates into CASSRRLAGDTGELFF.

This sequence joins TRBV7-9 and TRBJ1-1; no clear D. V was pared by 3 bases and J by 3 bases, with 11 bases between. The germline gives CDR1 SEHNR, CDR2 FQNEAQ (reference sequence). The CDR3 consists of 14 residues. CDR3 bases: TGTGCCAGCAGCTTCCAAGGTGGGGACACTGAAGCTTTCTTT. It encodes CASSFQGGDTEAFF.

In DNA form, the CDR3 reads TGTGCCAGCAGTTCGGATGTCCGGTTACGCTATGGCTACACCTTC. Translation: CASSSDVRLRYGYTF. The genes are TRBV28 and TRBJ1-2; D gene uncertain. This CDR3 has 15 amino acids. Per germline, CDR1 MDHEN and CDR2 SYDVKM. The ends were cut back, 4 bases at V and 4 bases at J, with 16 bases in the middle.

CDR3: CASSPGGGTGELFF. CDR3 nucleotides: TGTGCCAGTAGTCCAGGGGGCGGCACCGGGGAGCTGTTTTTT. The J gene is TRBJ2-2, the V gene TRBV19; 8 nucleotides match TRBD1. CDR3 length: 14 amino acids. Germline loops: CDR1 LNHDA, CDR2 SQIVND (reference sequence). The trim removed 5 bases at V and 4 bases at J, leaving 3 bases unmatched.

The rearrangement joins TRBV5-8 to TRBJ2-7, with D possibly being TRBD2 (5 bases). CDR3 length: 16 residues. Trimming left V 0 bases short and J 3 bases short, with 16 bases between. Germline CDR1 is SGHTS and CDR2 is YDEGEE. The CDR3 coding sequence is TGTGCCAGCAGCTTGGCCCCGGGCGGAGGCGGCTACGAGCAGTACTTC. It translates to CASSLAPGGGGYEQYF.

The V call is TRBV13, the J call TRBJ2-3, with D hard to call. The CDR3 is 14 residues long. V was trimmed by 5 bases and J by 3 bases, leaving 12 bases between them. CDR1 and CDR2 from the germline V gene are PRHDT and FYEKMQ (reference sequence). For the CDR3, the DNA is TGTGCCAGCAGCAAGGATAAGGGAACAGATACGCAGTATTTT. Amino acids: CASSKDKGTDTQYF. Supplemented by reference TRBV13 and TRBJ2-3, the full variable domain reads AAGVIQSPRHLIKEKRETATLKCYPIPRHDTVYWYQQGPGQDPQFLISFYEKMQSDKGSIPDRFSAQQFSDYHSELNMSSLELGDSALYFCASSKDKGTDTQYFGPGTRLTVL.

The chain uses TRBV27 and TRBJ1-4; D is perhaps TRBD1 (6 bases). The germline V gene encodes CDR1 MNHEY and CDR2 SMNVEV (reference sequence). The CDR3 extends over 14 amino acids. V was cut by 2 bases and J by 6 bases, with 10 bases left in between. CDR3 region: CASSLNRADEKLFF. CDR3 nucleotides: TGTGCCAGCAGTTTAAACAGGGCCGATGAAAAACTGTTTTTT. Based on the CDR3 plus reference TRBV27 and TRBJ1-4, the full variable domain is EAQVTQNPRYLITVTGKKLTVTCSQNMNHEYMSWYRQDPGLGLRQIYYSMNVEVTDKGDVPEGYKVSRKEKRNFPLILESPSPNQTSLYFCASSLNRADEKLFFGSGTQLSVL.

V gene TRBV14 combines with J gene TRBJ1-2, with D maybe TRBD1 (6 bases). V gave up 5 bases and J gave up 2 bases, with 9 bases separating them. Germline CDR1 SGHDN, CDR2 FVKESK. The CDR3 consists of 13 residues. This CDR3 is CASSEGTNYGYTF. The CDR3 region has the DNA TGTGCCAGCAGCGAAGGGACAAACTATGGCTACACCTTC.

The genes are TRBV27 and TRBJ2-7; D unresolved. The CDR3 extends over 14 amino acids. Germline CDR1 and CDR2: MNHEY and SMNVEV (reference sequence). V was clipped by 2 bases and J by 2 bases, with 10 bases between them. The CDR3 coding sequence is TGTGCCAGCAGTTTAAAGGGCCCACCCTACGAGCAGTACTTC. It translates to CASSLKGPPYEQYF.

The chain recombines TRBV21-1 with TRBJ1-5. TRBV21-1 has pseudogene status. This CDR3 spans 15 amino acids. The CDR3 here is CASTRREPRNQPQHF. The CDR3 nucleotides are TGTGCCAGCACCCGACGGGAGCCTAGAAATCAGCCCCAGCATTTT.